The 31 T cell receptor beta chains listed next were all sequenced from one sample in a study of T cell responses to AZD1222 COVID-19 vaccine. Here immunoSEQ multiplex PCR was the method, and the copy in TCRdb shows in-frame clones only, minus some. The sample has under 95,000 clones; about nine tenths are singletons. The sequences come from peripheral blood, collected 28 days after the second AZD1222 dose. The receptors derive from an adult who received the AZD1222 COVID-19 vaccine.

The chain combines TRBV18 with TRBJ2-5; 11 bases line up with TRBD2. The CDR3 contains 15 residues. Germline trimming cut 0 bases from V and 7 bases from J; bases unmatched to any gene: 4. In germline, CDR1 is KGHSH, CDR2 LQKENI. CDR3 sequence (DNA): TGTGCCAGCTCACCACCGACTAGCGGGGAGGGGACCCAGTACTTC. Its protein is CASSPPTSGEGTQYF.

The chain combines TRBV9 with TRBJ2-7, with D perhaps matching TRBD2 (6 bases). The CDR3 loop spans 14 amino acids. CDR1 SGDLS and CDR2 YYNGEE come from the germline V gene. Trimming cost V 4 bases and J 0 bases, with 11 bases left between them. Here the CDR3 DNA reads TGTGCCAGCAGCTCGGGACTGAGCTCCTACGAGCAGTACTTC. Amino acids: CASSSGLSSYEQYF.

This clone has a single count. J is TRBJ1-2 and V is TRBV28; 8 nucleotides line up with TRBD1. V dropped 6 bases and J dropped 5; count of bases not matched to a gene: 8. The CDR3 totals 14 residues. Germline CDR1 MDHEN, CDR2 SYDVKM. CDR3 amino acids: CASRPTGVGYGYTF. As DNA, the CDR3 is TGTGCCAGCAGACCGACAGGGGTAGGGTATGGCTACACCTTC.

The rearrangement uses TRBV30 and TRBJ2-1, with 8 bases that match TRBD2. This CDR3 has 15 residues. Germline-derived CDR1 and CDR2 are GTSNPN and SVGIG (reference sequence). V dropped 0 bases and J dropped 2; count of bases not matched to a gene: 3. The DNA of the CDR3 is TGTGCCTGGAGTGTAGCGGGGGAGACCTACAATGAGCAGTTCTTC. Encoded protein: CAWSVAGETYNEQFF.

This chain uses TRBV9 with TRBJ2-5; 14 bases are a match to TRBD2. This CDR3 has 20 residues. CDR1 SGDLS and CDR2 YYNGEE come from the germline V gene. With 2 bases clipped from V and 5 bases from J, the junction kept 17 bases outside the gene matches. The CDR3 region is CASSVQPGTSGSRDKETQYF. CDR3 nucleotides: TGTGCCAGCAGCGTCCAGCCCGGGACTAGCGGGAGTAGGGACAAGGAGACCCAGTACTTC.

The rearrangement links TRBV6-5 to TRBJ1-2; TRBD1 is a possible D gene (6 bases). Looked up from germline, CDR1 is MNHEY and CDR2 is SVGAGI. V lost 5 bases to trimming and J lost 2 bases, with 15 bases between them. The CDR3 covers 15 residues. This CDR3 reads CASSQHRVANYGYTF. The DNA for the CDR3 is TGTGCCAGCAGTCAACACAGGGTAGCGAACTATGGCTACACCTTC.

The chain is built from TRBV4-3 and TRBJ1-2; D may be TRBD1 (6 bases). Per germline, CDR1 LGHNA and CDR2 YSLEER. This CDR3 is built from 15 residues. The V end was cut by 2 bases, the J end by 4 bases, with 14 bases between. The CDR3 is CASSQNRERSYGYTF. CDR3 sequence (DNA): TGCGCCAGCAGCCAAAACAGGGAGAGGAGCTATGGCTACACCTTC.

V and J are TRBV30 and TRBJ1-5; D unclear. Trimming cost V 0 bases and J 7 bases, with 10 bases left between them. The CDR3 runs to 13 residues. Germline values: CDR1 GTSNPN, CDR2 SVGIG (reference sequence). The CDR3 loop is CAWSVDGFQPQHF. The CDR3 DNA sequence: TGTGCCTGGAGTGTAGACGGGTTCCAGCCCCAGCATTTT. The complete variable domain, with remaining parts taken from reference TRBV30 and TRBJ1-5, reads SQTIHQWPATLVQPVGSPLSLECTVEGTSNPNLYWYRQAAGRGLQLLFYSVGIGQISSEVPQNLSASRPQDRQFILSSKKLLLSDSGFYLCAWSVDGFQPQHFGDGTRLSIL.

The V gene is TRBV9, the J gene TRBJ2-7, with a weak D call TRBD2 (5 bases). The CDR3 is 13 residues long. Trimming removed 4 bases at V and 3 bases at J, with 11 bases between. The germline V gene has CDR1 SGDLS and CDR2 YYNGEE. CDR3 loop: CASSPPAGYEQYF. The CDR3 region has the DNA TGTGCCAGCAGCCCCCCCGCGGGCTACGAGCAGTACTTC.

V gene TRBV5-1 combines with J gene TRBJ1-2; weak D call: TRBD1 (5 bases). The CDR3 consists of 12 residues. V lost 5 bases, J lost 6 bases, and 11 bases lay in between. In germline, CDR1 is SGHRS, CDR2 YFSETQ. CDR3 DNA: TGCGCCAGCAGAGGGGAAGGCGATGGCTACACCTTC. Amino acids: CASRGEGDGYTF.

V usage is TRBV28 and J usage is TRBJ1-5; D remains ambiguous. Germline values: CDR1 MDHEN, CDR2 SYDVKM. There are 12 residues in the CDR3. V was shortened by 3 bases and J by 7 bases, with 7 bases between the two germline ends. The CDR3 DNA is TGTGCCAGCAGTTTCACAGTCCAGCCCCAGCATTTT. Encoded protein: CASSFTVQPQHF. The full variable domain, in which reference TRBV28 and TRBJ1-5 provide the parts outside the CDR3, is DVKVTQSSRYLVKRTGEKVFLECVQDMDHENMFWYRQDPGLGLRLIYFSYDVKMKEKGDIPEGYSVSREKKERFSLILESASTNQTSMYLCASSFTVQPQHFGDGTRLSIL.

The chain is built from TRBV28 and TRBJ2-3; the D is unclear. The V end lost 3 bases, the J end lost 6 bases, and 4 bases lay between the germline ends. The CDR3 runs to 11 residues. Germline CDR1 reads MDHEN; CDR2 reads SYDVKM. CDR3 region: CASSFYDTQYF. For the CDR3, the DNA is TGTGCCAGCAGTTTTTACGATACGCAGTATTTT.

This clone has only a few counts. This sequence joins TRBV24-1 and TRBJ1-5; the D gene is possibly TRBD1 (6 bases). In germline, CDR1 is KGHDR, CDR2 SFDVKD. The V end lost 3 bases, the J end lost 4 bases, and 12 bases lay between the germline ends. The CDR3 contains 15 residues. Written as DNA, the CDR3 is TGTGCCACCAGTGATCATGGGACACCTAATCAGCCCCAGCATTTT. This gives the protein CATSDHGTPNQPQHF.

This chain joins TRBV5-1 and TRBJ1-2; the match to TRBD1 covers 8 bases. The V gene end was trimmed by 3 bases and the J gene end by 5 bases; junction bases not matched to a gene: 3. Germline-derived CDR1 and CDR2 are SGHRS and YFSETQ. CDR3 length equals 13 residues. As DNA, the CDR3 is TGCGCCAGCAGCTCAGGACAGGGATATGGCTACACCTTC. Its translation: CASSSGQGYGYTF.

The DNA for the CDR3 is TGTGCCAGCAGTTTGCCGACAGGCTCTGGGGCCAACGTCCTGACTTTC. It specifies CASSLPTGSGANVLTF. The rearrangement joins TRBV28 to TRBJ2-6; maybe TRBD1 (6 bases). Deletions cut 3 bases from V and 0 bases from J, with 9 bases between. The CDR3 runs 16 residues. Looked up from germline, CDR1 is MDHEN and CDR2 is SYDVKM.

This clone was detected only once. This chain links TRBV7-9 with TRBJ2-5, with no clear D. Between the trimmed V and J ends, which lost 2 bases and 5 bases, there was a span of 12 bases. The CDR3 loop spans 14 amino acids. The germline V gene has CDR1 SEHNR and CDR2 FQNEAQ (reference sequence). CDR3 sequence reads: CASSLSIRAETQYF. CDR3 DNA sequence: TGTGCCAGCAGCTTATCCATTCGGGCGGAGACCCAGTACTTC. Full variable domain (rest looked up from reference TRBV7-9 and TRBJ2-5): DTGVSQNPRHKITKRGQNVTFRCDPISEHNRLYWYRQTLGQGPEFLTYFQNEAQLEKSRLLSDRFSAERPKGSFSTLEIQRTEQGDSAMYLCASSLSIRAETQYFGPGTRLLVL.

V gene TRBV27 combines with J gene TRBJ2-4, with D maybe TRBD1 (5 bases). CDR3 length: 16 residues. Per the germline V gene, CDR1 is MNHEY and CDR2 is SMNVEV (reference sequence). Trimming left V 5 bases short and J 0 bases short, with 14 bases between. This CDR3 reads CASSTLQVLAKNIQYF. CDR3 sequence (DNA): TGTGCCAGCAGTACCCTACAGGTACTAGCCAAAAACATTCAGTACTTC.

This chain links TRBV27 with TRBJ1-6; D gene uncertain. Per germline, CDR1 MNHEY and CDR2 SMNVEV (reference sequence). The CDR3 is made up of 15 amino acids. Trimming stripped 3 bases from V and 7 bases from J, with 13 bases between. The CDR3 loop is CASSFNGGRNSPLHF. DNA of the CDR3: TGTGCCAGCAGTTTTAACGGTGGTCGGAATTCACCCCTCCACTTT.

The chain combines TRBV7-6 with TRBJ2-7; the match to TRBD1 covers 8 bases. The CDR3 totals 15 residues. With 1 base clipped from V and 5 bases from J, the junction kept 7 bases outside the gene matches. Looked up from germline, CDR1 is SGHVS and CDR2 is FNYEAQ. CDR3 in amino acids: CASSLGDRGGDEQYF. CDR3 nucleotides: TGTGCCAGCAGCTTAGGTGACAGGGGAGGCGACGAGCAGTACTTC.

This chain connects TRBV18 to TRBJ1-3; no firm D call. The CDR3 totals 13 residues. The germline CDR1 and CDR2 sequences are KGHSH and LQKENI. Trimming took off 8 bases at V and 1 base at J, with 9 bases between the two ends. The CDR3 loop is CASRETSGNTIYF. The CDR3 DNA is TGTGCCAGCCGAGAGACTTCTGGAAACACCATATATTTT. Filled out from reference TRBV18 and TRBJ1-3, the complete variable domain reads NAGVMQNPRHLVRRRGQEARLRCSPMKGHSHVYWYRQLPEEGLKFMVYLQKENIIDESGMPKERFSAEFPKEGPSILRIQQVVRGDSAAYFCASRETSGNTIYFGEGSWLTVV.

This clone was picked up one time. This chain joins TRBV15 and TRBJ1-5; D gene uncertain. The CDR3 sequence is 15 residues long. CDR1 and CDR2 (germline): LNHNV, YYDKDF (reference sequence). The V end lost 0 bases, the J end lost 3 bases, and 9 bases lay between the germline ends. CDR3 coding DNA: TGTGCCACCAGCAGAGACACGAACCCCAATCAGCCCCAGCATTTT. It yields the protein CATSRDTNPNQPQHF.

V usage is TRBV6-5 and J usage is TRBJ1-3; D unclear. Germline V lookup: CDR1 MNHEY, CDR2 SVGAGI. The V end lost 8 bases, the J end lost 0 bases, and 8 bases lay between the germline ends. The length of the CDR3 is 13 residues. This CDR3 is CASCTISGNTIYF. The CDR3 DNA reads TGTGCCAGCTGCACAATCTCTGGAAACACCATATATTTT.

The chain has TRBV21-1 and TRBJ1-6. TRBV21-1 is flagged as a pseudogene. This CDR3 is built from 9 residues. Written as DNA, the CDR3 is TGTGCCCACTGTTCACCCCTCCACTTT. Its translation: CAHCSPLHF.

The CDR3 is CASSLSWNQPQHF. The CDR3 nucleotides are TGTGCCAGCAGTTTAAGCTGGAATCAGCCCCAGCATTTT. The chain combines TRBV27 with TRBJ1-5; D uncertain. Per the germline V gene, CDR1 is MNHEY and CDR2 is SMNVEV (reference sequence). The CDR3 has 13 amino acids. Trimming cost V 2 bases and J 4 bases, with 6 bases left between them.

The rearrangement uses TRBV19 and TRBJ2-2; 7 nucleotides agree with TRBD1. Germline-derived CDR1 and CDR2 are LNHDA and SQIVND (reference sequence). J gave up 2 bases and V 4 bases, and 4 bases lay outside the gene matches. CDR3 size: 15 residues. CDR3 residues: CASSTGTANTGELFF. CDR3 coding DNA: TGTGCCAGTAGTACCGGGACAGCAAACACCGGGGAGCTGTTTTTT.

This rearrangement joins TRBV9 to TRBJ1-1, with TRBD1 identical over 8 bases. V dropped 4 bases and J dropped 2; count of bases not matched to a gene: 7. Germline lookup yields CDR1 SGDLS and CDR2 YYNGEE. CDR3 length: 15 amino acids. Here the CDR3 DNA reads TGTGCCAGCAGCTCCCAGGACAGGGCCAACACTGAAGCTTTCTTT. Translated, it gives CASSSQDRANTEAFF.

The chain is built from TRBV5-5 and TRBJ2-3; a possible D gene is TRBD1 (6 bases). Per germline, CDR1 SGHKS and CDR2 YYEKEE (reference sequence). V dropped 7 bases and J dropped 2 bases, with 17 bases sitting between them. The CDR3 runs to 15 residues. DNA of the CDR3: TGTGCCAGCCGCTGGAGGACAGCTAACACAGATACGCAGTATTTT. It specifies CASRWRTANTDTQYF.

The J gene is TRBJ2-2, the V gene TRBV7-9; TRBD2 matches at 11 bases. The trim removed 7 bases at V and 6 bases at J, leaving 10 bases unmatched. The V gene's germline CDR1 is SEHNR and CDR2 FQNEAQ (reference sequence). The CDR3 totals 16 residues. Here the CDR3 DNA reads TGTGCCAGCACCTCTACTAGCGGGGGTTCCGCCGGGGAGCTGTTTTTT. Residues: CASTSTSGGSAGELFF. Supplemented by reference TRBV7-9 and TRBJ2-2, the full variable domain reads DTGVSQNPRHKITKRGQNVTFRCDPISEHNRLYWYRQTLGQGPEFLTYFQNEAQLEKSRLLSDRFSAERPKGSFSTLEIQRTEQGDSAMYLCASTSTSGGSAGELFFGEGSRLTVL.

The chain combines TRBV5-8 with TRBJ1-2; D ambiguous. V was shortened by 0 bases and J by 9 bases, with 18 bases between the two germline ends. This CDR3 spans 15 amino acids. The V gene's germline CDR1 is SGHTS and CDR2 YDEGEE. The CDR3 region has the DNA TGTGCCAGCAGCTTGGTTTTTTGGGGAGTAGGAAGCTACACCTTC. Amino acids: CASSLVFWGVGSYTF.

The chain joins TRBV5-5 to TRBJ1-5; D gene uncertain. The CDR3 totals 16 residues. Per germline, CDR1 SGHKS and CDR2 YYEKEE (reference sequence). Trimming shortened V by 1 base and J by 0 bases, and 11 bases separated the two germline ends. Here the CDR3 reads CASSLRADNSNQPQHF. The CDR3 DNA sequence: TGTGCCAGCAGCTTGAGGGCAGACAATAGCAATCAGCCCCAGCATTTT.

The chain carries TRBV11-2 and TRBJ2-3, with 7 bases aligning to TRBD1. Unmatched junction bases numbered 16, after V lost 5 bases and J lost 2 bases. The length of the CDR3 is 18 residues. Per the germline V gene, CDR1 is SGHAT and CDR2 is FQNNGV. The CDR3 is CASSRLKGARVDTDTQYF. The CDR3 coding sequence is TGTGCCAGCAGCCGCCTTAAGGGGGCCCGGGTCGACACAGATACGCAGTATTTT.